A single sample is the source of the 20 T cell receptor beta chains below, sequenced in a study of T cell repertoires in cytomegalovirus infection. The antigens for these receptors are not known. Each CDR3 protein gets one entry after TCRdb re-called the reads with MiXCR. In the table there are about 890,000 distinct CDR3 sequences, about a third of which are singletons. Sequencing was performed on cultured CD8+ T cells from PBMCs, taken from culture after CMV antigen stimulation. Source of these receptors: a human donor in good health (CMV status not recorded). Some clones in this sample may be carry-over from other donors' samples.

This clonotype was seen at least ten times. V usage is TRBV7-2 and J usage is TRBJ2-3; D not resolved. The ends were cut back, 3 bases at V and 4 bases at J, with 14 bases in the middle. There are 15 residues in the CDR3. Germline CDR1 and CDR2: SGHTA and FQGNSA. The CDR3 nucleotides read TGTGCCAGCAGCTTCACAGAAGGACGGTCAGATACGCAGTATTTT. This gives the protein CASSFTEGRSDTQYF.

This clonotype was detected a few times. The gene calls are TRBV10-1 and TRBJ2-5; possibly TRBD2 for D (5 bases). The V gene lost 0 bases and the J gene lost 7 bases, with 18 bases spanning the gap. Germline values: CDR1 WNHNN, CDR2 SYGVQD (reference sequence). This CDR3 is built from 16 residues. The CDR3: CASSESRDTQIWTQYF. The DNA of the CDR3 is TGCGCCAGCAGTGAGTCACGGGATACCCAGATTTGGACCCAGTACTTC.

The chain employs TRBV4-1 and TRBJ2-7; TRBD1 matches 9 bases. Trimming at V came to 0 bases and at J to 3 bases, leaving 6 bases not matched to a gene. The germline gives CDR1 MGHRA, CDR2 YSYEKL. This CDR3 has 16 amino acids. CDR3: CASSQDFGTGYYEQYF. In DNA, the CDR3 is TGCGCCAGCAGCCAAGATTTTGGGACAGGGTACTACGAGCAGTACTTC.

This clonotype was found a few times. The V call is TRBV4-1, the J call TRBJ1-2; no clear D. V gave up 4 bases and J gave up 8 bases, with 17 bases separating them. CDR3 size: 14 residues. Germline assignment: CDR1 MGHRA and CDR2 YSYEKL. CDR3 nucleotides: TGCGCCAGCAGCCCGATAAGCGGGCGAGGAGGCTACACCTTC. It translates to CASSPISGRGGYTF.

In the case of this clonotype: At one end, the junction sequence differs from germline, possibly due to a read error. The rearrangement links TRBV13 to TRBJ1-1, with 10 bases aligning to TRBD1. The CDR3 covers 15 residues. Looked up from germline, CDR1 is PRHDT and CDR2 is FYEKMQ (reference sequence). The CDR3 is CASSLGDRGNIEAFF. The CDR3 region has the DNA TGTGCCAGCAGCTTAGGGGACAGGGGGAACATCGAAGCATTCTTT.

The genes are TRBV28 and TRBJ1-5; a weak D match, TRBD1 (5 bases). Germline CDR1 and CDR2: MDHEN and SYDVKM. V lost 3 bases and J lost 5, with 11 bases in between. The CDR3 length is 14 residues. The CDR3 sequence is CASSFAWGDQPQHF. The CDR3 bases are TGTGCCAGCAGTTTTGCTTGGGGGGATCAGCCCCAGCATTTT.

This clonotype was detected many times. V gene TRBV7-2 combines with J gene TRBJ2-2, with 9 bases that match TRBD2. The CDR3 is 16 residues long. Trimming cost V 4 bases and J 4 bases; bases outside gene matches: 7. Germline-derived CDR1 and CDR2 are SGHTA and FQGNSA. CDR3 sequence reads: CASSSLAGPSTGELFF. The CDR3 region has the DNA TGTGCCAGCAGCTCTCTAGCGGGGCCTTCCACCGGGGAGCTGTTTTTT.

The genes are TRBV10-3 and TRBJ2-2; D unclear. The V and J ends lost 7 bases and 4 bases respectively, with 7 bases between them. CDR3 size: 12 residues. Germline CDR1 is ENHRY and CDR2 is SYGVKD. The CDR3 loop reads CAIMAVTGELFF. In DNA, the CDR3 is TGTGCCATCATGGCCGTCACCGGGGAGCTGTTTTTT.

This chain uses TRBV19 with TRBJ2-2; D gene uncertain. Per germline, CDR1 LNHDA and CDR2 SQIVND (reference sequence). The CDR3 contains 15 residues. Deletions cut 2 bases from V and 3 bases from J, with 10 bases between. CDR3 sequence: CASSIRKQYTGELFF. The CDR3 nucleotides read TGTGCCAGTAGTATAAGGAAACAGTACACCGGGGAGCTGTTTTTT.

This clonotype was counted between two and nine times. The chain links TRBV4-3 to TRBJ2-2, with 7 positions matching TRBD1. With 0 bases clipped from V and 4 bases from J, the junction kept 8 bases outside the gene matches. CDR1 and CDR2 from the germline V gene are LGHNA and YSLEER. The CDR3 is 17 amino acids. For the CDR3, the DNA is TGCGCCAGCAGCCAAGATCCCTACAGGGGCAGCACCGGGGAGCTGTTTTTT. This encodes CASSQDPYRGSTGELFF.

J is TRBJ2-5 and V is TRBV7-3, with D unresolved. V was pared by 2 bases and J by 3 bases, with 10 bases between. This CDR3 comprises 14 residues. Germline-derived CDR1 and CDR2 are SGHTA and FQGTGA. The CDR3 protein is CASSLSPGEETQYF. DNA for the CDR3: TGTGCCAGCAGCTTATCCCCAGGAGAAGAGACCCAGTACTTC.

The chain recombines TRBV6-5 with TRBJ2-7; 11 bases agree with TRBD1. Looked up from germline, CDR1 is MNHEY and CDR2 is SVGAGI. Trimming cost V 10 bases and J 4 bases; bases outside gene matches: 9. The CDR3 sequence is 14 residues long. For the CDR3, the DNA is TGTGCCACAAAAAGTGGACAGGGGGCGTACGAGCAGTACTTC. This codes for CATKSGQGAYEQYF.

Ten or more counts support this clonotype. The chain is built from TRBV7-2 and TRBJ1-1; 8 nucleotides agree with TRBD1. The CDR3 totals 15 residues. J was trimmed by 1 base and V by 4 bases; bases with no gene match: 5. The germline CDR1 and CDR2 sequences are SGHTA and FQGNSA. The CDR3 reads CASSSGDRQNTEAFF. In DNA, the CDR3 is TGTGCCAGCAGCTCCGGGGACAGGCAGAACACTGAAGCTTTCTTT.

The rearrangement uses TRBV6-2 or TRBV6-3 and TRBJ2-5; TRBD1 aligns across 7 bases. Germline V lookup: CDR1 MNHEY, CDR2 SVGEGT. V gave up 10 bases and J gave up 4 bases; unmatched junction bases: 12. This CDR3 spans 14 amino acids. The CDR3 coding sequence is TGTGCCACCCACCCCGACAGGGACGGAGAGACCCAGTACTTC. It is translated as CATHPDRDGETQYF.

This sequence joins TRBV12-3 or TRBV12-4 and TRBJ1-1, with 7 bases that match TRBD1. Trimming removed 0 bases from V and 5 bases from J; junction bases left unmatched: 12. The CDR3 consists of 17 residues. CDR3 in amino acids: CASSLAYVAGGETEAFF. CDR3 nucleotides: TGTGCCAGCAGTTTAGCGTATGTCGCAGGGGGGGAGACTGAAGCTTTCTTT.

The rearrangement links TRBV12-3 or TRBV12-4 to TRBJ2-7; 7 bases are shared with TRBD1. The length of the CDR3 is 15 residues. After removal of 8 bases from V and 0 bases from J, the junction contained 10 bases not matched to a gene. CDR3 bases: TGTGCCAGCTCCTCATCGTGGGACAGCTCCTACGAGCAGTACTTC. This gives the protein CASSSSWDSSYEQYF.

This clonotype has a handful of counts. The junction and the germline gene differ at one end; a read error may be behind it. The chain joins TRBV19 to TRBJ2-1, with a weak D call TRBD1 (6 bases). Germline loops: CDR1 LNHDA, CDR2 SQIVND (reference sequence). CDR3 length: 14 amino acids. The CDR3 region is CASSRGNSYNEQFF. As DNA, the CDR3 is TGTGCCAGCAGTAGGGGGAACTCCTACAATGAGCAGTTCTTC. The variable domain in full, completed from reference TRBV19 and TRBJ2-1, reads DGGITQSPKYLFRKEGQNVTLSCEQNLNHDAMYWYRQDPGQGLRLIYYSQIVNDFQKGDIAEGYSVSREKKESFPLTVTSAQKNPTAFYLCASSRGNSYNEQFFGPGTRLTVL.

The chain links TRBV7-9 to TRBJ2-7; TRBD1 agrees at 8 bases. The CDR3 contains 13 residues. The J segment lost 1 base and the V segment lost 8 bases, leaving 4 bases of the junction unmatched. Germline assignment: CDR1 SEHNR and CDR2 FQNEAQ (reference sequence). CDR3 in amino acids: CASERTGSYEQYF. In DNA, the CDR3 is TGTGCCAGCGAACGGACAGGGTCCTACGAGCAGTACTTC.

This clonotype was seen only once. The genes are TRBV5-6 and TRBJ2-7, with TRBD1 matching over 8 bases. With V trimmed by 4 bases and J by 2 bases, 8 bases remained unmatched. In germline, CDR1 is SGHDT, CDR2 YYEEEE. This CDR3 region has 15 residues. The CDR3 DNA sequence: TGTGCCAGCAGCCCCGGGGACAGGAACCCCTACGAGCAGTACTTC. Translation gives CASSPGDRNPYEQYF.

This clonotype occurred many times. The rearrangement joins TRBV10-3 to TRBJ2-7, with D hard to call. Trimming shortened V by 2 bases and J by 7 bases, and 18 bases separated the two germline ends. Per germline, CDR1 ENHRY and CDR2 SYGVKD. This CDR3 comprises 15 residues. For the CDR3, the DNA is TGTGCCATCAGTGAGGCCCGGGTCGCGGTAGGGGAGCAGTACGTC. This codes for CAISEARVAVGEQYV.